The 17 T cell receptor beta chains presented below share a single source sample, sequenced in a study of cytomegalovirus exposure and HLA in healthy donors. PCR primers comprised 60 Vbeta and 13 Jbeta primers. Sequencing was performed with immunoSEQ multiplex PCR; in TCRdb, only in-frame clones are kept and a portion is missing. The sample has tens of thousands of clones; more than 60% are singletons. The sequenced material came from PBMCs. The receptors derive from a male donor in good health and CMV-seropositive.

The chain's CDR3 is CAIGQGNYGYTF. The CDR3 DNA reads TGTGCCATCGGACAGGGGAACTATGGCTACACCTTC. V usage is TRBV10-3 and J usage is TRBJ1-2, with TRBD1 matching over 9 bases. Trimming cost V 8 bases and J 2 bases; bases outside gene matches: 0. The CDR3 has 12 residues. The germline V gene encodes CDR1 ENHRY and CDR2 SYGVKD.

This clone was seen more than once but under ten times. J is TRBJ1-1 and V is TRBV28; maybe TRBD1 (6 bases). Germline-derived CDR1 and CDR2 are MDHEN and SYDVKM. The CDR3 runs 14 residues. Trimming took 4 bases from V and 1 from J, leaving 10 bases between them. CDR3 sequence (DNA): TGTGCCAGCAGTTCGGGACACCCGAACACTGAAGCTTTCTTT. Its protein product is CASSSGHPNTEAFF.

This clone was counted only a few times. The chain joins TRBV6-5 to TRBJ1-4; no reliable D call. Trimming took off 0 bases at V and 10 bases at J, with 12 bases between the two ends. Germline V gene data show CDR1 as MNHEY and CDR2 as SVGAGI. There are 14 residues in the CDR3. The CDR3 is CASSYSNSPGKLFF. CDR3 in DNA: TGTGCCAGCAGTTACTCGAACTCTCCGGGAAAACTGTTTTTT.

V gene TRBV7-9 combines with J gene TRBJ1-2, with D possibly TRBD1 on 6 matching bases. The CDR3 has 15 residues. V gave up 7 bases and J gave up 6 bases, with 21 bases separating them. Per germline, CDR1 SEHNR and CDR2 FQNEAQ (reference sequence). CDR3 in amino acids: CASTLRGWPYHGYTF. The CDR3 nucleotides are TGTGCCAGCACGTTAAGGGGGTGGCCTTATCATGGCTACACCTTC.

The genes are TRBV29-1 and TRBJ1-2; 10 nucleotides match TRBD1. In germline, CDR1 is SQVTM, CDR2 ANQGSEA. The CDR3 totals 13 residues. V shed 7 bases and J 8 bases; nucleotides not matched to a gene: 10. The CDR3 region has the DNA TGCAGCGCCCCCCGACAGGGGGCGGGAGGCTACACCTTC. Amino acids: CSAPRQGAGGYTF.

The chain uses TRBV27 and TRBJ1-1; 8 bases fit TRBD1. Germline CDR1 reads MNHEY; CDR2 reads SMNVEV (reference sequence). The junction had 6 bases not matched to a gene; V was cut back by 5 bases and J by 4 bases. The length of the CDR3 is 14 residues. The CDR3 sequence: CASSPTGEATEAFF. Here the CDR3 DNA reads TGTGCCAGCAGTCCGACAGGGGAGGCCACTGAAGCTTTCTTT.

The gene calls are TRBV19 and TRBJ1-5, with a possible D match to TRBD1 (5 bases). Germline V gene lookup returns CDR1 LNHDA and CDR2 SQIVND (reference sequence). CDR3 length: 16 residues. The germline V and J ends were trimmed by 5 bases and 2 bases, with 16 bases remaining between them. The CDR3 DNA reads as TGTGCCAGTAGTCCAAGGGGCGCGATACGCAATCAGCCCCAGCATTTT. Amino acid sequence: CASSPRGAIRNQPQHF. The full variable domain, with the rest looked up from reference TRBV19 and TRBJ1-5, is DGGITQSPKYLFRKEGQNVTLSCEQNLNHDAMYWYRQDPGQGLRLIYYSQIVNDFQKGDIAEGYSVSREKKESFPLTVTSAQKNPTAFYLCASSPRGAIRNQPQHFGDGTRLSIL.

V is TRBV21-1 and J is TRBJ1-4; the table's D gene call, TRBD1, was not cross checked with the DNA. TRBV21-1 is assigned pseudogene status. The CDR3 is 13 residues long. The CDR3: CASSKAVREKLFF. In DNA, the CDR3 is TGTGCCAGCAGCAAGGCCGTTCGCGAAAAACTGTTTTTT.

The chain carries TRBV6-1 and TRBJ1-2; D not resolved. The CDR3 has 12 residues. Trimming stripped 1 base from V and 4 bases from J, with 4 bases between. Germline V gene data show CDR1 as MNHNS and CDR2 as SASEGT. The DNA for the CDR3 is TGTGCCAGCAGTGAAGGACTCTATGGCTACACCTTC. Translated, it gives CASSEGLYGYTF.

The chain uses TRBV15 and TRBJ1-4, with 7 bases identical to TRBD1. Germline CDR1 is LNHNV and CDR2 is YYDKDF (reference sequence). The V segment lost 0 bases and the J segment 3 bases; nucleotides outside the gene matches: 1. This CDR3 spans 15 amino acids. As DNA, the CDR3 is TGTGCCACCAGCAGAGATGGGACAGCTAATGAAAAACTGTTTTTT. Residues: CATSRDGTANEKLFF.

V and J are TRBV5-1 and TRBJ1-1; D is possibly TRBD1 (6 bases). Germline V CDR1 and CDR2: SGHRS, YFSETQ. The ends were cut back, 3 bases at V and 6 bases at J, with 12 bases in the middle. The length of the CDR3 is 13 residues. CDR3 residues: CASSYSRGSEAFF. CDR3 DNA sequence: TGCGCCAGCAGCTATTCCAGGGGATCTGAAGCTTTCTTT.

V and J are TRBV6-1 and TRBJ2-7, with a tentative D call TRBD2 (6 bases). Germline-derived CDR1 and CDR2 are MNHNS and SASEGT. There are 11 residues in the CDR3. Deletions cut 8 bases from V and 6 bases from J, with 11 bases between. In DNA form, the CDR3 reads TGTGCCAGCGGGACTCCTCTCGAGCAGTACTTC. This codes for CASGTPLEQYF.

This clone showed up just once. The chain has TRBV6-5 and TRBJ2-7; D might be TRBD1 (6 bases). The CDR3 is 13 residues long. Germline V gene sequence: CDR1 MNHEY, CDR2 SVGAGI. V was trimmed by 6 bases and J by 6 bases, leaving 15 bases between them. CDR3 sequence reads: CASRTLRGGEQYF. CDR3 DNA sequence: TGTGCCAGCAGAACGCTCAGGGGCGGCGAGCAGTACTTC.

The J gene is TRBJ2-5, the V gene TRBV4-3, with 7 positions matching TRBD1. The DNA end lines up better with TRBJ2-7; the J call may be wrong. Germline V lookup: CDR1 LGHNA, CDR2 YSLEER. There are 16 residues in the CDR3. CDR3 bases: TGCGCCAGCAGCCAAGATACAGGGGCCGCTTCCTACGAGCAGTACTTC. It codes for CASSQDTGAASYEQYF.

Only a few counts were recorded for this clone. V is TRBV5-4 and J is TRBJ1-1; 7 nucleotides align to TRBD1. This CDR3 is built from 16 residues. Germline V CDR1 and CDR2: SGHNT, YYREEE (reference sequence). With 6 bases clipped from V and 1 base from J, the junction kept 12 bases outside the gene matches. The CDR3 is CASTLEAGTANTEAFF. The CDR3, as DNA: TGTGCCAGCACTCTAGAAGCCGGGACAGCGAACACTGAAGCTTTCTTT. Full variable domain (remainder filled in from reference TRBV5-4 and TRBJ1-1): ETGVTQSPTHLIKTRGQQVTLRCSSQSGHNTVSWYQQALGQGPQFIFQYYREEENGRGNFPPRFSGLQFPNYSSELNVNALELDDSALYLCASTLEAGTANTEAFFGQGTRLTVV.

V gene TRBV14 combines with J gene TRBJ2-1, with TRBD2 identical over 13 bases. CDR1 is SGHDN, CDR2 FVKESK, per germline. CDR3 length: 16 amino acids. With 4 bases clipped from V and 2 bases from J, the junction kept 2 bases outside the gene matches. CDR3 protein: CASSPGTSGTYNEQFF. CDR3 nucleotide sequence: TGTGCCAGCAGCCCTGGGACTAGCGGGACCTACAATGAGCAGTTCTTC.

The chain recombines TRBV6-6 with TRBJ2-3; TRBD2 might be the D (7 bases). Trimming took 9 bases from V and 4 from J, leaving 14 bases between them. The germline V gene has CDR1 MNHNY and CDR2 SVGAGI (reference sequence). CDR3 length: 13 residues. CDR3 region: CASREGGSDTQYF. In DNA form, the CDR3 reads TGTGCCAGTAGGGAGGGGGGCTCAGATACGCAGTATTTT.